The 18 T cell receptor beta chains reported below all come from one sample, sequenced in a study of blood T cell repertoires in COVID-19. TCRdb's copy holds only in-frame clones and misses some; the assay was immunoSEQ multiplex PCR. Found here are more than 150,000 clones, approximately 83% of them singletons; the top ten hold over 10%. The sequenced sample was peripheral blood. These receptors were obtained from a man between 65 and 79 years old who had recovered from COVID-19.

This sequence joins TRBV28 and TRBJ1-2, with D uncertain. Germline CDR1 and CDR2: MDHEN and SYDVKM. V lost 6 bases to trimming and J lost 3 bases, with 5 bases between them. The length of the CDR3 is 11 residues. The CDR3 is CASRQDYGYTF. The CDR3 nucleotides are TGTGCCAGCAGGCAGGACTATGGCTACACCTTC.

The chain joins TRBV30 to TRBJ1-5; D is possibly TRBD1 (5 bases). Germline CDR1 reads GTSNPN; CDR2 reads SVGIG (reference sequence). Between the trimmed V and J ends, which lost 8 bases and 2 bases, there was a span of 13 bases. This CDR3 spans 13 amino acids. This CDR3 reads CAAGRGGNQPQHF. The CDR3, as DNA: TGTGCCGCCGGAAGGGGCGGCAATCAGCCCCAGCATTTT. Combining the CDR3 with reference TRBV30 and TRBJ1-5 gives the whole variable domain SQTIHQWPATLVQPVGSPLSLECTVEGTSNPNLYWYRQAAGRGLQLLFYSVGIGQISSEVPQNLSASRPQDRQFILSSKKLLLSDSGFYLCAAGRGGNQPQHFGDGTRLSIL.

The chain has TRBV30 and TRBJ1-1, with a possible D match to TRBD1 (5 bases). Looked up from germline, CDR1 is GTSNPN and CDR2 is SVGIG (reference sequence). The V gene lost 8 bases and the J gene lost 2 bases, with 15 bases spanning the gap. The CDR3 spans 13 residues. CDR3 sequence: CAGTRVFNTEAFF. The CDR3 region has the DNA TGTGCCGGGACCCGGGTCTTTAACACTGAAGCTTTCTTT. Complete variable domain (other parts from reference TRBV30 and TRBJ1-1): SQTIHQWPATLVQPVGSPLSLECTVEGTSNPNLYWYRQAAGRGLQLLFYSVGIGQISSEVPQNLSASRPQDRQFILSSKKLLLSDSGFYLCAGTRVFNTEAFFGQGTRLTVV.

The genes are TRBV19 and TRBJ1-2; 11 nucleotides agree with TRBD1. Looked up from germline, CDR1 is LNHDA and CDR2 is SQIVND (reference sequence). After removal of 4 bases from V and 3 bases from J, the junction contained 7 bases not matched to a gene. The CDR3 contains 16 residues. The CDR3 nucleotides read TGTGCCAGTAGTACCGGGACAGGGGGTATGGACTATGGCTACACCTTC. This translates into CASSTGTGGMDYGYTF.

The J gene is TRBJ2-7, the V gene TRBV7-2; 12 bases line up with TRBD2. This CDR3 is 19 amino acids long. Trimming at V came to 2 bases and at J to 1 base, leaving 12 bases not matched to a gene. CDR1 and CDR2 from the germline V gene are SGHTA and FQGNSA. This CDR3 reads CASSLSVQRTSGMSYEQYF. The CDR3 DNA sequence: TGTGCCAGCAGCTTATCAGTGCAGAGGACTAGCGGGATGTCCTACGAGCAGTACTTC.

The gene calls are TRBV27 and TRBJ2-1; 8 bases match TRBD2. V shed 2 bases and J 9 bases; nucleotides not matched to a gene: 12. CDR3 length equals 16 residues. Germline CDR1 MNHEY, CDR2 SMNVEV (reference sequence). CDR3 sequence (DNA): TGTGCCAGCAGTTTAAGGGCGGGAGGTCTCGGAAGTGAGCAGTTCTTC. This translates into CASSLRAGGLGSEQFF.

This clone was seen a few times. Within the sample, other DNA sequences also encode this same CDR3. This rearrangement joins TRBV6-5 to TRBJ1-4, with D perhaps matching TRBD1 (5 bases). From germline, CDR1 is MNHEY and CDR2 SVGAGI. This CDR3 spans 13 amino acids. V was pared by 6 bases and J by 5 bases, with 10 bases between. This CDR3 reads CASRAGLNEKLFF. DNA for the CDR3: TGTGCCAGCAGGGCAGGGTTAAATGAAAAACTGTTTTTT.

V is TRBV7-9 and J is TRBJ1-2, with 8 bases that match TRBD1. Looked up from germline, CDR1 is SEHNR and CDR2 is FQNEAQ (reference sequence). The trim removed 1 base at V and 8 bases at J, leaving 9 bases unmatched. The CDR3 is made up of 15 amino acids. Here the CDR3 reads CASSLVSGTGGGYTF. CDR3 nucleotides: TGTGCCAGCAGCTTAGTATCGGGGACAGGTGGCGGCTACACCTTC.

The J gene is TRBJ1-1, the V gene TRBV5-4; tentatively, D is TRBD1 (6 bases). This CDR3 has 18 residues. With 4 bases removed from V and 4 bases from J, the gap between germline ends came to 26 bases. Germline CDR1 and CDR2: SGHNT and YYREEE (reference sequence). The CDR3 region has the DNA TGTGCCAGCAGCACAAGTAGTCAGGGGATAGGCTTGAGCACTGAAGCTTTCTTT. As protein: CASSTSSQGIGLSTEAFF.

The chain combines TRBV5-4 with TRBJ2-3; TRBD2 matches at 10 bases. From germline, CDR1 is SGHNT and CDR2 YYREEE (reference sequence). The CDR3 runs to 16 residues. V dropped 5 bases and J dropped 1; count of bases not matched to a gene: 7. The CDR3 is CASSQRLAGRTDTQYF. CDR3 bases: TGTGCCAGCAGTCAAAGACTAGCGGGTCGCACAGATACGCAGTATTTT. Based on the CDR3 plus reference TRBV5-4 and TRBJ2-3, the full variable domain is ETGVTQSPTHLIKTRGQQVTLRCSSQSGHNTVSWYQQALGQGPQFIFQYYREEENGRGNFPPRFSGLQFPNYSSELNVNALELDDSALYLCASSQRLAGRTDTQYFGPGTRLTVL.

The rearrangement uses TRBV7-2 and TRBJ2-2, with 8 bases matching TRBD2. The trim removed 2 bases at V and 5 bases at J, leaving 4 bases unmatched. The CDR3 runs 15 residues. Germline CDR1 is SGHTA and CDR2 is FQGNSA. CDR3 sequence reads: CASSLSGGGTGELFF. CDR3 sequence (DNA): TGTGCCAGCAGCTTATCGGGAGGGGGAACCGGGGAGCTGTTTTTT.

This chain links TRBV5-8 with TRBJ2-2, with a tentative D call TRBD2 (6 bases). The CDR3 sequence is 14 residues long. The germline CDR1 and CDR2 sequences are SGHTS and YDEGEE. Trimming removed 2 bases at V and 2 bases at J, with 7 bases between. CDR3 sequence: CASSFSGNTGELFF. The CDR3 bases are TGTGCCAGCAGCTTTAGCGGAAACACCGGGGAGCTGTTTTTT.

This chain uses TRBV7-9 with TRBJ1-5; TRBD1 matches at 8 bases. With 3 bases clipped from V and 4 bases from J, the junction kept 2 bases outside the gene matches. Per the germline V gene, CDR1 is SEHNR and CDR2 is FQNEAQ (reference sequence). This CDR3 is 14 amino acids long. The CDR3 here is CASSFGQGNQPQHF. CDR3 nucleotide sequence: TGTGCCAGCAGCTTTGGACAGGGTAATCAGCCCCAGCATTTT.

This sequence joins TRBV7-3 and TRBJ2-5; possible D gene TRBD2, 6 bases. The CDR3 runs to 15 residues. V lost 5 bases to trimming and J lost 1 base, with 14 bases between them. Germline CDR1 is SGHTA and CDR2 is FQGTGA. DNA of the CDR3: TGTGCCAGCAGCCGGGCGGGACTTTCCCAAGAGACCCAGTACTTC. It encodes CASSRAGLSQETQYF. The full variable domain, with the rest looked up from reference TRBV7-3 and TRBJ2-5, is GAGVSQTPSNKVTEKGKYVELRCDPISGHTALYWYRQSLGQGPEFLIYFQGTGAADDSGLPNDRFFAVRPEGSVSTLKIQRTERGDSAVYLCASSRAGLSQETQYFGPGTRLLVL.

CDR3 nucleotides: TGTGCCAGCGGGGGGGCTTGGGCTGAAGCTTTCTTT. The encoded protein is CASGGAWAEAFF. The chain recombines TRBV6-5 with TRBJ1-1; a possible D gene is TRBD1 (6 bases). Germline loops: CDR1 MNHEY, CDR2 SVGAGI. V was shortened by 8 bases and J by 6 bases, with 13 bases between the two germline ends. The CDR3 extends over 12 amino acids.

This chain links TRBV7-6 with TRBJ2-1; tentatively, D is TRBD2 (5 bases). V was pared by 1 base and J by 9 bases, with 16 bases between. CDR1 and CDR2 from the germline V gene are SGHVS and FNYEAQ. This CDR3 comprises 15 residues. The CDR3 DNA sequence: TGTGCCAGCAGCTTAGACGGGGTCGCCCAGGTTGAGCAGTTCTTC. Protein: CASSLDGVAQVEQFF.

The chain has TRBV28 and TRBJ2-4; TRBD1 might be the D (5 bases). CDR3 size: 16 residues. With 5 bases removed from V and 0 bases from J, the gap between germline ends came to 14 bases. CDR1 and CDR2 (germline): MDHEN, SYDVKM. CDR3 in amino acids: CASSLTGRLAKNIQYF. CDR3 bases: TGTGCCAGCAGTCTTACAGGTAGACTAGCCAAAAACATTCAGTACTTC.

CDR3 sequence reads: CASSSKVDRGNEQFF. CDR3 in DNA: TGTGCCAGTAGTTCAAAGGTGGACAGGGGAAATGAGCAGTTCTTC. V gene TRBV19 combines with J gene TRBJ2-1; TRBD1 matches 9 bases. Germline loops: CDR1 LNHDA, CDR2 SQIVND (reference sequence). The CDR3 has 15 amino acids. Germline trimming cut 5 bases from V and 7 bases from J; bases unmatched to any gene: 9. Supplemented by reference TRBV19 and TRBJ2-1, the full variable domain reads DGGITQSPKYLFRKEGQNVTLSCEQNLNHDAMYWYRQDPGQGLRLIYYSQIVNDFQKGDIAEGYSVSREKKESFPLTVTSAQKNPTAFYLCASSSKVDRGNEQFFGPGTRLTVL.